The 23 T cell receptor beta chains listed next were all sequenced from one sample in a study of T cells after yellow fever vaccination. Using its own MiXCR run on the 5' RACE reads, TCRdb lists one record per CDR3 protein. This table has approximately 300,000 distinct CDR3 sequences, over 8% appearing once. The sequencing here drew on PBMCs, taken on the day of the first yellow fever vaccination. These receptors originate from a young man who received the YFV17D yellow fever vaccine.

This clonotype occurred many times. The chain uses TRBV5-1 and TRBJ2-5; maybe TRBD2 (6 bases). CDR1 and CDR2 (germline): SGHRS, YFSETQ. V was clipped by 4 bases and J by 0 bases, with 13 bases between them. The CDR3 is 15 residues long. CDR3 bases: TGCGCCAGCAGCACTAACCGGGACTACCAAGAGACCCAGTACTTC. Its protein product is CASSTNRDYQETQYF. Full variable domain (rest looked up from reference TRBV5-1 and TRBJ2-5): KAGVTQTPRYLIKTRGQQVTLSCSPISGHRSVSWYQQTPGQGLQFLFEYFSETQRNKGNFPGRFSGRQFSNSRSEMNVSTLELGDSALYLCASSTNRDYQETQYFGPGTRLLVL.

The CDR3 coding sequence is TGTGCCAGCAGCCAGGGACAGGGGGTGTCCATATATTTT. This translates into CASSQGQGVSIYF. The genes are TRBV6-1 and TRBJ1-3, with 11 bases matching TRBD1. V dropped 6 bases and J dropped 11; count of bases not matched to a gene: 6. The CDR3 is 13 residues long. Germline CDR1 reads MNHNS; CDR2 reads SASEGT.

At least ten counts were recorded for this clonotype. This rearrangement joins TRBV12-3 or TRBV12-4 to TRBJ2-1, with 9 bases aligning to TRBD2. CDR3 size: 15 residues. Trimming at V came to 4 bases and at J to 8 bases, leaving 9 bases not matched to a gene. The CDR3 protein is CASSSGGGAKDEQFF. In DNA form, the CDR3 reads TGTGCCAGCAGTTCCGGCGGGGGGGCCAAGGATGAGCAGTTCTTC.

The chain recombines TRBV12-3 or TRBV12-4 with TRBJ2-7; 10 bases line up with TRBD1. The CDR3 runs 13 residues. The V segment lost 6 bases and the J segment 3 bases; nucleotides outside the gene matches: 2. The CDR3 DNA reads as TGTGCCAGCAGAGGGACAGGGGACTACGAGCAGTACTTC. It codes for CASRGTGDYEQYF.

As DNA, the CDR3 is TGCAGTGCCAGACCGGGGACAGGGCCTGGAAACACCATATATTTT. Protein sequence: CSARPGTGPGNTIYF. This sequence joins TRBV20-1 and TRBJ1-3; TRBD1 agrees at 9 bases. CDR3 size: 15 residues. V trimming: 6 bases; J trimming: 2 bases; junction bases outside the gene matches: 8. CDR1 and CDR2 (germline): DFQATT, SNEGSKA (reference sequence).

This CDR3 is CASSSLYGTKGGYTF. CDR3 DNA sequence: TGTGCCAGCAGCTCCCTCTATGGGACTAAAGGCGGCTACACCTTC. The chain recombines TRBV7-8 with TRBJ1-2; tentative D call: TRBD1 (5 bases). The CDR3 totals 15 residues. Trimming shortened V by 4 bases and J by 8 bases, and 20 bases separated the two germline ends. Germline V gene sequence: CDR1 SGHVS, CDR2 FQNEAQ.

This clonotype has more than one count but fewer than ten. This CDR3 is CASSQTSGATYNEQFF. The CDR3 DNA reads as TGTGCCAGCAGCCAAACCAGCGGGGCGACCTACAATGAGCAGTTCTTC. The chain has TRBV11-2 and TRBJ2-1; the match to TRBD2 covers 7 bases. CDR1 SGHAT and CDR2 FQNNGV come from the germline V gene. The CDR3 contains 16 residues. The junction had 9 bases not matched to a gene; V was cut back by 5 bases and J by 2 bases. Full variable domain (rest looked up from reference TRBV11-2 and TRBJ2-1): EAGVAQSPRYKIIEKRQSVAFWCNPISGHATLYWYQQILGQGPKLLIQFQNNGVVDDSQLPKDRFSAERLKGVDSTLKIQPAKLEDSAVYLCASSQTSGATYNEQFFGPGTRLTVL.

The gene calls are TRBV4-2 and TRBJ1-2; possible D gene TRBD1, 6 bases. The V gene lost 0 bases and the J gene lost 5 bases, with 16 bases spanning the gap. The CDR3 is 16 amino acids. CDR1 is LGHNA and CDR2 is YNFKEQ in the germline V gene. DNA of the CDR3: TGTGCCAGCAGCCAAGAGGAAAGCGGACAGCTGTATGGCTACACCTTC. This encodes CASSQEESGQLYGYTF.

This clonotype has more than one count but fewer than ten. The chain joins TRBV5-6 to TRBJ2-1; unclear D gene. CDR3 length: 14 amino acids. CDR1 SGHDT and CDR2 YYEEEE come from the germline V gene. Deletions cut 6 bases from V and 3 bases from J, with 13 bases between. The DNA for the CDR3 is TGTGCCAGCAACCCCTCGGACGGCTACAATGAGCAGTTCTTC. It is translated as CASNPSDGYNEQFF. Full variable domain (outside the CDR3, taken from reference TRBV5-6 and TRBJ2-1): DAGVTQSPTHLIKTRGQQVTLRCSPKSGHDTVSWYQQALGQGPQFIFQYYEEEERQRGNFPDRFSGHQFPNYSSELNVNALLLGDSALYLCASNPSDGYNEQFFGPGTRLTVL.

This chain joins TRBV20-1 and TRBJ1-5; D unclear. V lost 3 bases and J lost 9, with 12 bases in between. There are 12 residues in the CDR3. CDR1 DFQATT and CDR2 SNEGSKA come from the germline V gene (reference sequence). CDR3 sequence: CSARSNSGPQHF. CDR3 DNA sequence: TGCAGTGCTAGGTCGAACTCCGGGCCCCAGCATTTT.

The chain combines TRBV27 with TRBJ2-7; D possibly corresponds to TRBD1 (5 bases). V was clipped by 4 bases and J by 5 bases, with 12 bases between them. Germline V lookup: CDR1 MNHEY, CDR2 SMNVEV (reference sequence). This CDR3 region has 13 residues. This CDR3 reads CASSWSGRDEQYF. CDR3 DNA: TGTGCCAGCAGTTGGTCCGGCAGGGACGAGCAGTACTTC.

The chain combines TRBV5-4 with TRBJ2-7, with 11 bases fitting TRBD2. CDR1 and CDR2 from the germline V gene are SGHNT and YYREEE (reference sequence). Losses at the gene ends were 4 bases for V and 8 bases for J; bases not matched to a gene: 11. The CDR3 totals 15 residues. The CDR3 loop is CASSRDLAGGYQQYV. Here the CDR3 DNA reads TGTGCCAGCAGCCGAGATCTAGCGGGGGGCTATCAGCAGTACGTC.

This clonotype was seen a few times. The J gene is TRBJ2-3, the V gene TRBV5-1; possibly TRBD1 for D (5 bases). V was shortened by 2 bases and J by 3 bases, with 13 bases between the two germline ends. Per germline, CDR1 SGHRS and CDR2 YFSETQ. This CDR3 is built from 15 residues. CDR3 nucleotide sequence: TGCGCCAGCAGCTTAGGGGAAGGTGGAACAGATACGCAGTATTTT. Encoded protein: CASSLGEGGTDTQYF.

This clonotype was recorded many times. J is TRBJ1-2 and V is TRBV5-1; no definite D call. The CDR3 length is 13 residues. Germline CDR1 and CDR2: SGHRS and YFSETQ. V dropped 0 bases and J dropped 5 bases, with 8 bases sitting between them. This chain's CDR3 is CASSLEQTYGYTF. CDR3 in DNA: TGCGCCAGCAGCTTGGAACAGACATATGGCTACACCTTC.

V and J are TRBV28 and TRBJ1-6; the D is unclear. Germline V gene data show CDR1 as MDHEN and CDR2 as SYDVKM. Trimming left V 6 bases short and J 3 bases short, with 12 bases between. The CDR3 totals 15 residues. Here the CDR3 DNA reads TGTGCCAGCAGGGGAGATAGGCTCTATAATTCACCCCTCCACTTT. The encoded protein is CASRGDRLYNSPLHF.

This clonotype has a handful of counts. V is TRBV7-2 and J is TRBJ2-5; 16 bases map to TRBD2. Germline assignment: CDR1 SGHTA and CDR2 FQGNSA. The junction had 3 bases not matched to a gene; V was cut back by 0 bases and J by 5 bases. This CDR3 region has 17 residues. CDR3 region: CASSLAGTSGGVETQYF. The CDR3 nucleotides are TGTGCCAGCAGCTTAGCAGGGACTAGCGGGGGGGTGGAGACCCAGTACTTC.

The J gene is TRBJ2-3, the V gene TRBV30; D is uncertain. The CDR3 runs 12 residues. V was pared by 4 bases and J by 5 bases, with 10 bases between. The germline gives CDR1 GTSNPN, CDR2 SVGIG (reference sequence). CDR3 sequence reads: CAWTQSRDTQYF. CDR3 nucleotide sequence: TGTGCCTGGACTCAATCAAGAGATACGCAGTATTTT.

This clonotype was seen a handful of times. This sequence joins TRBV4-3 and TRBJ2-3; D possibly corresponds to TRBD2 (5 bases). This CDR3 region has 14 residues. Looked up from germline, CDR1 is LGHNA and CDR2 is YSLEER. V lost 2 bases, J lost 6 bases, and 12 bases lay in between. The CDR3 protein is CASSQSYSADTQYF. CDR3 nucleotide sequence: TGCGCCAGCAGCCAATCTTATAGCGCGGATACGCAGTATTTT.

The rearrangement links TRBV19 to TRBJ1-5; D is uncertain. The CDR3 is made up of 12 amino acids. CDR1 LNHDA and CDR2 SQIVND come from the germline V gene (reference sequence). Trimming took off 1 base at V and 7 bases at J, with 5 bases between the two ends. The CDR3 DNA reads TGTGCCAGTAGTATAGGGTTGCAGCCCCAGCATTTT. Protein product: CASSIGLQPQHF.

There are a few counts of this clonotype. The V call is TRBV4-2, the J call TRBJ2-7; 7 bases agree with TRBD1. Germline CDR1 LGHNA, CDR2 YNFKEQ. This CDR3 spans 14 amino acids. Germline trimming cut 3 bases from V and 3 bases from J; bases unmatched to any gene: 5. The CDR3 loop is CASSHTDRNYEQYF. DNA for the CDR3: TGTGCCAGCAGCCATACGGACAGGAACTACGAGCAGTACTTC.

This clonotype was picked up many times. The chain joins TRBV18 to TRBJ1-1, with unresolved D. From germline, CDR1 is KGHSH and CDR2 LQKENI. The CDR3 runs 13 residues. Trimming took 5 bases from V and 2 from J, leaving 9 bases between them. CDR3 residues: CASSSQANTEAFF. The CDR3 nucleotides read TGTGCCAGCTCATCCCAGGCCAACACTGAAGCTTTCTTT.

The genes are TRBV7-9 and TRBJ1-4; weak D call: TRBD1 (5 bases). The CDR3 is 15 residues long. From germline, CDR1 is SEHNR and CDR2 FQNEAQ (reference sequence). Trimming pared 4 bases from V and 3 bases from J, leaving 12 bases between. The CDR3 reads CASSSAGSANEKLFF. CDR3 coding DNA: TGTGCCAGCAGCTCGGCAGGGTCGGCTAATGAAAAACTGTTTTTT.

Only a few counts were recorded for this clonotype. The chain links TRBV6-5 to TRBJ1-5; TRBD1 might be the D (5 bases). CDR3 length: 13 residues. Germline CDR1 and CDR2: MNHEY and SVGAGI. V shed 2 bases and J shed 7 bases, with 9 bases lying between them. CDR3 amino acids: CASSYMGGQPQHF. CDR3 in DNA: TGTGCCAGCAGTTACATGGGGGGGCAGCCCCAGCATTTT.